The rows below give T cell receptor beta chains drawn from one sample of a study of T-cell reconstitution after alpha-beta-depleted transplantation in children. Using its own MiXCR run on the PCR reads, TCRdb lists one record per CDR3 protein. The sample lists around 600,000 distinct CDR3 sequences, roughly 17% seen once, with 0.85% to 1.3% in the top ten. Sequencing used PBMCs from the stem cell graft donor, obtained from the stem cell graft. These receptors were taken from a human donor who donated a stem cell graft to a child with acute myeloid leukemia. The CDR3 runs from the conserved cysteine through the conserved F or W. Fields, in order: V gene, J gene, CDR3 length, D gene, clone size, CDR3 protein, CDR3 DNA. D genes are given only for firm matches. Size is omitted from some rows. Given values are once, few, many or a class for expanded clones.

>TRBV15|TRBJ1-5|17|-|-
CATSREGAGEWNQPQHF
TGTGCCACCAGCAGAGAGGGCGCAGGGGAATGGAATCAGCCCCAGCATTTT
>TRBV30|TRBJ2-7|12|-|many
CAWIGTSYEQYF
TGTGCCTGGATTGGGACATCCTACGAGCAGTACTTC
>TRBV7-3|TRBJ2-1|14|TRBD2|once
CASSPTSGLNEQFF
TGTGCCAGCAGCCCGACTAGCGGCCTCAATGAGCAGTTCTTC
>TRBV27|TRBJ1-1|15|TRBD1|many
CASSSMTGANTEAFF
TGTGCCAGCAGTTCTATGACAGGGGCGAACACTGAAGCTTTCTTT
>TRBV5-1|TRBJ2-2|20|TRBD2|-
CASSPVGGLAGRPNTGELFF
TGCGCCAGCAGCCCGGTTGGGGGACTAGCGGGGAGACCGAACACCGGGGAGCTGTTTTTT
>TRBV20-1|TRBJ1-1|14|TRBD1|many
CTDQEQGMNTEAFF
TGCACGGATCAGGAACAGGGGATGAACACTGAAGCTTTCTTT
>TRBV25-1|TRBJ2-3|14|-|-
CASSANRVLDTQYF
TGTGCCAGCAGTGCTAACAGGGTTTTAGATACGCAGTATTTT
>TRBV27|TRBJ2-7|13|-|many
CASSRNALYEQYF
TGTGCCAGCAGCCGTAATGCCCTTTACGAGCAGTACTTC
>TRBV7-2|TRBJ2-3|15|-|-
CASSREQVSTDTQYF
TGTGCCAGCAGCCGCGAGCAGGTCAGCACAGATACGCAGTATTTT
>TRBV12-3/TRBV12-4|TRBJ2-1|14|TRBD1|many
CASNPTGMENEQFF
TGTGCCAGCAACCCGACAGGGATGGAAAATGAGCAGTTCTTC
>TRBV7-9|TRBJ2-3|14|-|few
CASSRLVVTDTQYF
TGTGCCAGCAGCCGACTAGTGGTGACAGATACGCAGTATTTT
>TRBV20-1|TRBJ1-6|14|-|many
CSAPVGQLNSPLHF
TGCAGTGCTCCCGTCGGGCAATTAAATTCACCCCTCCACTTT
>TRBV20-1|TRBJ2-5|13|TRBD1|many
CSAWTGDQETQYF
TGCAGTGCTTGGACAGGGGACCAAGAGACCCAGTACTTC
>TRBV5-1|TRBJ1-4|15|-|-
CASSLGSSGSEKLFF
TGCGCCAGCAGCTTGGGGTCTTCAGGGAGTGAAAAACTGTTTTTT
>TRBV7-2|TRBJ2-3|16|-|many
CASSSRQFTGTDTQYF
TGTGCCAGCAGCTCAAGACAGTTTACGGGCACAGATACGCAGTATTTT
>TRBV7-8|TRBJ2-7|16|TRBD2|few
CASSSTSGGAVAEQYF
TGTGCCAGCAGCTCTACTAGCGGGGGGGCCGTGGCCGAGCAGTACTTC
>TRBV20-1|TRBJ2-1|11|-|many
CSARNGYEQFF
TGCAGTGCTAGAAACGGGTATGAGCAGTTCTTC
>TRBV20-1|TRBJ1-1|18|TRBD1|many
CSARDPYSPDRVGTEAFF
TGCAGTGCTAGAGACCCCTATAGTCCCGACAGGGTCGGCACTGAAGCTTTCTTT
>TRBV7-8|TRBJ1-1|13|-|many
CASSPEEDTEAFF
TGTGCCAGCAGCCCCGAGGAAGACACTGAAGCTTTCTTT
>TRBV5-1|TRBJ2-2|18|-|many
CASSFGDKGLSNTGELFF
TGCGCCAGCAGCTTTGGTGATAAGGGCCTGTCGAACACCGGGGAGCTGTTTTTT
>TRBV20-1|TRBJ1-5|15|-|few
CSARAGAYSNQPQHF
TGCAGTGCTAGGGCGGGGGCATATAGCAATCAGCCCCAGCATTTT
>TRBV29-1|TRBJ2-1|15|-|many
CSVVGTLSSYNEQFF
TGCAGCGTTGTCGGGACCCTCAGCTCCTACAATGAGCAGTTCTTC